Presented here are 3 T cell receptor beta chains from one specimen sequenced in a study of blood T cell repertoires in COVID-19. Here immunoSEQ multiplex PCR was the method, and the copy in TCRdb shows in-frame clones only, minus some. The sample consists of roughly 250,000 clones, approximately 84% of them appearing once. Sequencing input: PBMCs or T cells enriched from blood (not recorded which). These receptors came from a woman between 35 and 50 years old with acute COVID-19.

The V and J genes are TRBV5-1 and TRBJ1-1, with a weak D call TRBD1 (6 bases). CDR1 and CDR2 from the germline V gene are SGHRS and YFSETQ. The CDR3 spans 14 residues. Trimming took 4 bases from V and 2 from J, leaving 12 bases between them. The CDR3 here is CASSIQGFNTEAFF. Written as DNA, the CDR3 is TGCGCCAGCAGCATACAGGGATTTAACACTGAAGCTTTCTTT.

This chain connects TRBV6-1 to TRBJ1-2; D perhaps matches TRBD1 (6 bases). Trimming removed 3 bases at V and 8 bases at J, with 19 bases between. Germline V gene sequence: CDR1 MNHNS, CDR2 SASEGT. CDR3 length equals 15 residues. The CDR3: CASSELETGMRGYTF. CDR3 in DNA: TGTGCCAGCAGTGAGTTGGAAACAGGGATGCGAGGCTACACCTTC.

The chain joins TRBV19 to TRBJ2-2, with TRBD2 identical over 10 bases. V lost 3 bases to trimming and J lost 0 bases; unmatched junction nucleotides: 7. The CDR3 contains 18 residues. Germline CDR1 reads LNHDA; CDR2 reads SQIVND (reference sequence). In DNA, the CDR3 is TGTGCCAGTAGTATCCTAGCGGGGGACTTCGCGAACACCGGGGAGCTGTTTTTT. Encoded protein: CASSILAGDFANTGELFF.